A single sample gave rise to the 12 T cell receptor beta chains below, sequenced in a study of blood T cell repertoires in COVID-19. The assay was immunoSEQ multiplex PCR, and TCRdb's table has in-frame clones only and misses some. The repertoire holds more than 110,000 clones, with 75% to 90% as singletons. The material sequenced was peripheral blood. The receptors shown here come from a woman older than 75 with acute or convalescent COVID-19.

The rearrangement joins TRBV11-2 to TRBJ2-5; D may be TRBD1 (5 bases). V was shortened by 2 bases and J by 7 bases, with 8 bases between the two germline ends. Germline V gene data show CDR1 as SGHAT and CDR2 as FQNNGV. The CDR3 contains 12 residues. The CDR3 protein is CASSLRTGTQYF. Written as DNA, the CDR3 is TGTGCCAGCAGCTTACGTACAGGGACCCAGTACTTC.

The J gene is TRBJ1-1, the V gene TRBV5-1, with TRBD1 matching 8 bases. Unmatched junction bases numbered 10, after V lost 0 bases and J lost 6 bases. Germline V CDR1 and CDR2: SGHRS, YFSETQ. This CDR3 contains 16 residues. The CDR3 DNA reads TGCGCCAGCAGCTTGGCCCCAGGGGGCGTAAGGGCTGAAGCTTTCTTT. The encoded protein is CASSLAPGGVRAEAFF.

The V call is TRBV5-1, the J call TRBJ1-5; TRBD1 aligns across 7 bases. Germline CDR1 reads SGHRS; CDR2 reads YFSETQ. Trimming removed 2 bases from V and 11 bases from J; junction bases left unmatched: 10. The CDR3 extends over 14 amino acids. CDR3 nucleotides: TGCGCCAGCAGCTTAGGGCAGGGGGAGAGGGCCCAGCATTTT. Translation: CASSLGQGERAQHF.

V and J are TRBV19 and TRBJ1-1; a possible D gene is TRBD1 (5 bases). The CDR3 consists of 15 residues. Per the germline V gene, CDR1 is LNHDA and CDR2 is SQIVND (reference sequence). Deletions cut 1 base from V and 5 bases from J, with 14 bases between. Here the CDR3 reads CASSIAGDGWTEAFF. The CDR3 coding sequence is TGTGCCAGTAGTATAGCGGGGGACGGTTGGACTGAAGCTTTCTTT.

The rearrangement uses TRBV27 and TRBJ1-2, with TRBD1 matching 8 bases. The J segment lost 3 bases and the V segment lost 3 bases, leaving 6 bases of the junction unmatched. Germline V gene data show CDR1 as MNHEY and CDR2 as SMNVEV (reference sequence). The CDR3 is 15 amino acids. The chain's CDR3 is CASSFSTGGHYGYTF. In nucleotides, the CDR3 is TGTGCCAGCAGTTTTTCAACAGGGGGTCACTATGGCTACACCTTC.

The genes are TRBV5-1 and TRBJ2-1, with 10 bases identical to TRBD2. Germline loops: CDR1 SGHRS, CDR2 YFSETQ. The CDR3 runs to 14 residues. V dropped 3 bases and J dropped 10; count of bases not matched to a gene: 7. As DNA, the CDR3 is TGCGCCAGCAGCTCTCTAGCGGGGGCCGGGGAGCAGTTCTTC. Translating it yields CASSSLAGAGEQFF.

The chain carries TRBV19 and TRBJ2-5; D call uncertain. Germline V lookup: CDR1 LNHDA, CDR2 SQIVND (reference sequence). V dropped 4 bases and J dropped 3 bases, with 12 bases sitting between them. The CDR3 contains 14 residues. The CDR3 here is CASSRRGFEETQYF. The CDR3 coding sequence is TGTGCCAGTAGTAGAAGAGGCTTCGAAGAGACCCAGTACTTC.

V and J are TRBV7-2 and TRBJ2-5; TRBD1 matches 8 bases. The CDR3 spans 14 residues. V dropped 3 bases and J dropped 1; count of bases not matched to a gene: 1. Germline V CDR1 and CDR2: SGHTA, FQGNSA. CDR3 loop: CASSFQGAQETQYF. The DNA of the CDR3 is TGTGCCAGCAGCTTTCAGGGGGCCCAAGAGACCCAGTACTTC.

This clone appeared once. The chain is built from TRBV5-6 and TRBJ2-2, with 9 bases lining up with TRBD2. Trimming at V came to 1 base and at J to 2 bases, leaving 6 bases not matched to a gene. CDR1 SGHDT and CDR2 YYEEEE come from the germline V gene. The CDR3 extends over 17 amino acids. The CDR3 DNA follows: TGTGCCAGCAGCTTGTGGTGGCGGGGGGGCAACACCGGGGAGCTGTTTTTT. Translated, it gives CASSLWWRGGNTGELFF.

In this sample, this clone turned up once. V and J are TRBV13 and TRBJ1-1; a weak D match, TRBD1 (5 bases). Germline-derived CDR1 and CDR2 are PRHDT and FYEKMQ (reference sequence). There are 17 residues in the CDR3. V lost 0 bases and J lost 3, with 17 bases in between. The CDR3: CASSLGLIHRFDTEAFF. CDR3 nucleotide sequence: TGTGCCAGCAGCTTAGGCCTAATACACAGGTTTGACACTGAAGCTTTCTTT.

This chain uses TRBV24-1 with TRBJ2-5, with D possibly TRBD2 on 5 matching bases. CDR3 size: 14 residues. V lost 7 bases to trimming and J lost 1 base, with 12 bases between them. Per the germline V gene, CDR1 is KGHDR and CDR2 is SFDVKD. The CDR3 reads CATSPPGSQETQYF. In DNA, the CDR3 is TGTGCCACCAGCCCACCGGGGAGCCAAGAGACCCAGTACTTC.

The rearrangement links TRBV4-1 to TRBJ2-7; D uncertain. The ends were cut back, 0 bases at V and 4 bases at J, with 7 bases in the middle. This CDR3 comprises 13 residues. In germline, CDR1 is MGHRA, CDR2 YSYEKL. This CDR3 reads CASSQDMRYEQYF. Here the CDR3 DNA reads TGCGCCAGCAGCCAAGATATGAGATACGAGCAGTACTTC.